Shown below are 30 T cell receptor beta chains from a single sample sequenced in a study of blood T cell repertoires in COVID-19. The method was immunoSEQ multiplex PCR; TCRdb's version includes in-frame clones alone and lacks a portion of them. In the table there are just over 95,000 clones, around nine tenths of which are singletons. The sample taken for sequencing was peripheral blood. The receptors here all came from a human donor in a cohort sampled during active COVID-19.

This clone has more than one count but fewer than ten. The rearrangement uses TRBV10-3 and TRBJ1-5; 9 positions agree with TRBD1. The V and J ends lost 6 bases and 2 bases, in that order; junction bases with no gene match: 5. The CDR3 loop spans 15 amino acids. Germline assignment: CDR1 ENHRY and CDR2 SYGVKD. The CDR3 bases are TGTGCCATCAGGGAGGACAGGGGCGGCAATCAGCCCCAGCATTTT. Protein product: CAIREDRGGNQPQHF.

This chain joins TRBV21-1 and TRBJ2-7; no DNA check was done on the table's D call, TRBD2. TRBV21-1 constitutes a pseudogene. This CDR3 is built from 14 residues. DNA of the CDR3: TGTGCCAGCATCCCAGGGCGGGGGAATATGGGGCAGTACTTC. The encoded protein is CASIPGRGNMGQYF.

The rearrangement joins TRBV28 to TRBJ1-4; possibly TRBD1 for D (6 bases). V lost 5 bases and J 4 bases, leaving 23 bases between the germline ends. Germline V gene sequence: CDR1 MDHEN, CDR2 SYDVKM. The CDR3 has 18 amino acids. The CDR3 DNA follows: TGTGCCAGCAGTCCACGAAATCTGGTACAGGGTGATAATGAAAAACTGTTTTTT. This encodes CASSPRNLVQGDNEKLFF.

The chain is built from TRBV2 and TRBJ1-2; 9 bases map to TRBD1. Germline CDR1 is SNHLY and CDR2 is FYNNEI. CDR3 length equals 15 residues. The trim removed 6 bases at V and 8 bases at J, leaving 13 bases unmatched. The CDR3 DNA reads as TGTGCCAGCAGCGAGGCCCCGGACAGGGGTGGCGGCTACACCTTC. Protein sequence: CASSEAPDRGGGYTF.

V usage is TRBV19 and J usage is TRBJ1-2; possible D gene TRBD1, 5 bases. The CDR3 sequence is 13 residues long. CDR1 is LNHDA, CDR2 SQIVND, per germline (reference sequence). Trimming pared 5 bases from V and 3 bases from J, leaving 10 bases between. The chain's CDR3 is CASSEGVYYGYTF. The CDR3 DNA is TGTGCCAGTAGTGAAGGGGTTTACTATGGCTACACCTTC.

V is TRBV11-2 and J is TRBJ1-3; D not certain. This CDR3 spans 16 amino acids. Trimming shortened V by 1 base and J by 0 bases, and 10 bases separated the two germline ends. Per the germline V gene, CDR1 is SGHAT and CDR2 is FQNNGV. DNA for the CDR3: TGTGCCAGCAGCTTAGCTGTCTCCCTCTCTGGAAACACCATATATTTT. Translating gives CASSLAVSLSGNTIYF.

The V call is TRBV10-1, the J call TRBJ2-3, with a tentative D call TRBD2 (6 bases). The CDR3 extends over 13 amino acids. The V end was cut by 7 bases, the J end by 0 bases, with 8 bases between. Germline-derived CDR1 and CDR2 are WNHNN and SYGVQD (reference sequence). CDR3 residues: CASNAGSTDTQYF. As DNA, the CDR3 is TGCGCCAGCAATGCGGGAAGCACAGATACGCAGTATTTT.

This sequence joins TRBV24-1 and TRBJ1-2, with D possibly TRBD1 on 5 matching bases. Germline CDR1 is KGHDR and CDR2 is SFDVKD. The CDR3 runs to 13 residues. V dropped 7 bases and J dropped 2 bases, with 10 bases sitting between them. CDR3: CATSRGDNYGYTF. The CDR3 DNA reads TGTGCCACCAGCCGGGGGGACAACTATGGCTACACCTTC.

The gene calls are TRBV6-5 and TRBJ1-2; tentatively, D is TRBD1 (6 bases). V was clipped by 9 bases and J by 8 bases, with 19 bases between them. This CDR3 is 13 amino acids long. Germline V gives CDR1 MNHEY, CDR2 SVGAGI. CDR3 sequence reads: CASTNSDRPGYTF. The CDR3 bases are TGTGCCAGTACTAACTCCGACAGGCCCGGCTACACCTTC.

With regard to this clone: This may stem from a read error, because a much larger clone lies one nucleotide away. The chain combines TRBV27 with TRBJ2-2, with 11 bases fitting TRBD2. The trim removed 5 bases at V and 1 base at J, leaving 3 bases unmatched. The CDR3 runs 16 residues. Germline values: CDR1 MNHEY, CDR2 SMNVEV (reference sequence). The CDR3 here is CASSQGTSGNTGELFF. The CDR3 nucleotides are TGTGCCAGCAGTCAAGGGACTAGCGGGAACACCGGGGAGCTGTTTTTT.

The gene calls are TRBV18 and TRBJ2-3; maybe TRBD2 (5 bases). This CDR3 spans 15 amino acids. CDR1 and CDR2 from the germline V gene are KGHSH and LQKENI. V was clipped by 6 bases and J by 5 bases, with 18 bases between them. The CDR3 reads CASSGSELARDTQYF. The CDR3 region has the DNA TGTGCCAGCTCGGGCTCAGAGTTAGCGAGAGATACGCAGTATTTT.

The chain employs TRBV7-8 and TRBJ1-1; 9 nucleotides agree with TRBD1. The germline V gene encodes CDR1 SGHVS and CDR2 FQNEAQ. V trimming: 7 bases; J trimming: 6 bases; junction bases outside the gene matches: 9. This CDR3 region has 14 residues. The CDR3 reads CASTQDRGNAEAFF. CDR3 sequence (DNA): TGTGCCAGCACCCAGGACAGGGGTAACGCTGAAGCTTTCTTT.

The genes are TRBV11-1 and TRBJ2-1, with 12 bases lining up with TRBD1. The CDR3 length is 14 residues. V gave up 5 bases and J gave up 6 bases; unmatched junction bases: 2. Germline V gene sequence: CDR1 SGHAT, CDR2 FQDESV (reference sequence). CDR3 in DNA: TGTGCCAGCAGCGGGGACAGGGGGCTCAATGAGCAGTTCTTC. Amino acid sequence: CASSGDRGLNEQFF. Variable domain in full (rest from reference TRBV11-1 and TRBJ2-1): EAEVAQSPRYKITEKSQAVAFWCDPISGHATLYWYRQILGQGPELLVQFQDESVVDDSQLPKDRFSAERLKGVDSTLKIQPAELGDSAMYLCASSGDRGLNEQFFGPGTRLTVL.

The chain has TRBV7-2 and TRBJ2-7; D is undetermined. V gave up 4 bases and J gave up 5 bases, with 12 bases separating them. Germline CDR1 and CDR2: SGHTA and FQGNSA. The CDR3 extends over 13 amino acids. The CDR3 DNA reads as TGTGCCAGCAGCTCGAGAGGCGGCCACGAGCAGTACTTC. Protein product: CASSSRGGHEQYF. Full variable domain (missing parts from reference TRBV7-2 and TRBJ2-7): GAGVSQSPSNKVTEKGKDVELRCDPISGHTALYWYRQSLGQGLEFLIYFQGNSAPDKSGLPSDRFSAERTGGSVSTLTIQRTQQEDSAVYLCASSSRGGHEQYFGPGTRLTVT.

The chain employs TRBV14 and TRBJ1-2; D possibly corresponds to TRBD1 (6 bases). Trimming pared 4 bases from V and 2 bases from J, leaving 14 bases between. CDR1 is SGHDN, CDR2 FVKESK, per germline. The CDR3 spans 15 residues. The CDR3 is CASSRFGGWNYGYTF. The CDR3 DNA reads as TGTGCCAGCAGCCGTTTTGGGGGCTGGAACTATGGCTACACCTTC.

This clone was found once. The V and J genes are TRBV6-5 and TRBJ1-5, with 7 bases aligning to TRBD1. Germline V gene data show CDR1 as MNHEY and CDR2 as SVGAGI. The length of the CDR3 is 14 residues. With V trimmed by 2 bases and J by 4 bases, 2 bases remained unmatched. The CDR3 bases are TGTGCCAGCAGTTACGGGACAGCTAATCAGCCCCAGCATTTT. Amino acid sequence: CASSYGTANQPQHF.

The J gene is TRBJ2-3, the V gene TRBV6-1, with 9 nucleotides matching TRBD2. After removal of 0 bases from V and 5 bases from J, the junction contained 6 bases not matched to a gene. CDR1 and CDR2 from the germline V gene are MNHNS and SASEGT. CDR3 size: 16 residues. In DNA form, the CDR3 reads TGTGCCAGCAGTGAAGCCGCGGGGGGGCGGGGAGATACGCAGTATTTT. Protein product: CASSEAAGGRGDTQYF.

For the CDR3, the DNA is TGTGCCAGCAGTCCCACGCAGGGGGCGGACACTGAAGCTTTCTTT. Its protein is CASSPTQGADTEAFF. The V gene is TRBV6-2 or TRBV6-3, the J gene TRBJ1-1; TRBD1 matches 8 bases. J lost 3 bases, V lost 5 bases, and 8 bases had no gene match. Germline values: CDR1 MNHEY, CDR2 SVGEGT. The CDR3 is 15 residues long.

The rearrangement links TRBV27 to TRBJ2-1, with 8 nucleotides matching TRBD2. The V segment lost 7 bases and the J segment 3 bases; nucleotides outside the gene matches: 8. The CDR3 totals 15 residues. Germline CDR1 and CDR2: MNHEY and SMNVEV (reference sequence). The CDR3 nucleotides read TGTGCCAGCACCCGAACGGGAGGGAACTACAATGAGCAGTTCTTC. This sequence encodes CASTRTGGNYNEQFF.

The J gene is TRBJ1-1, the V gene TRBV28; TRBD1 agrees at 8 bases. V dropped 6 bases and J dropped 7; count of bases not matched to a gene: 7. The V gene's germline CDR1 is MDHEN and CDR2 SYDVKM. This CDR3 contains 13 residues. The DNA for the CDR3 is TGTGCCAGCAGGCCAGGACAGGGTGTTGAAGCTTTCTTT. This encodes CASRPGQGVEAFF.

The chain links TRBV6-6 to TRBJ2-7, with 7 bases identical to TRBD2. This CDR3 region has 14 residues. Germline values: CDR1 MNHNY, CDR2 SVGAGI (reference sequence). Losses at the gene ends were 5 bases for V and 0 bases for J; bases not matched to a gene: 4. The CDR3 spells CASSGEGTSYEQYF. Written as DNA, the CDR3 is TGTGCCAGCAGTGGGGAGGGAACCTCCTACGAGCAGTACTTC.

The rearrangement links TRBV27 to TRBJ2-7; possibly TRBD1 for D (5 bases). Per germline, CDR1 MNHEY and CDR2 SMNVEV (reference sequence). V lost 4 bases, J lost 3 bases, and 13 bases lay in between. CDR3 size: 14 residues. In DNA form, the CDR3 reads TGTGCCAGCAGTTCCGTGATGGACAACTACGAGCAGTACTTC. This gives the protein CASSSVMDNYEQYF.

The chain employs TRBV30 and TRBJ1-2; 7 bases fit TRBD1. Germline assignment: CDR1 GTSNPN and CDR2 SVGIG (reference sequence). The CDR3 has 13 amino acids. V lost 4 bases and J lost 8; bases outside the gene matches: 10. Here the CDR3 reads CAWNRDRPAGYTF. CDR3 DNA sequence: TGTGCCTGGAACCGGGACAGACCAGCGGGCTACACCTTC.

The chain is built from TRBV7-2 and TRBJ2-1; 10 nucleotides match TRBD2. The CDR3 sequence is 18 residues long. V lost 1 base to trimming and J lost 3 bases; unmatched junction nucleotides: 9. Germline loops: CDR1 SGHTA, CDR2 FQGNSA. The CDR3 sequence: CASSLVHLAGVIYNEQFF. CDR3 in DNA: TGTGCCAGCAGCTTAGTGCACCTAGCGGGAGTTATCTACAATGAGCAGTTCTTC.

The CDR3 protein is CATSRDRVENTGELFF. The CDR3 bases are TGTGCCACCAGCAGAGATCGGGTCGAAAACACCGGGGAGCTGTTTTTT. J is TRBJ2-2 and V is TRBV15; D remains ambiguous. CDR3 length: 16 amino acids. The V gene's germline CDR1 is LNHNV and CDR2 YYDKDF (reference sequence). Deletions cut 0 bases from V and 2 bases from J, with 10 bases between.

The V and J genes are TRBV6-5 and TRBJ2-1; possible D gene TRBD1, 5 bases. Germline V CDR1 and CDR2: MNHEY, SVGAGI. The CDR3 contains 15 residues. V shed 0 bases and J shed 7 bases, with 13 bases lying between them. The DNA of the CDR3 is TGTGCCAGCAGTTACTCGCAGGGTCCTCTAAATGAGCAGTTCTTC. Protein: CASSYSQGPLNEQFF.

The chain links TRBV4-1 to TRBJ1-1; 7 bases match TRBD1. CDR3 length: 11 residues. J gave up 11 bases and V 5 bases, and 5 bases lay outside the gene matches. Germline V gene lookup returns CDR1 MGHRA and CDR2 YSYEKL. DNA of the CDR3: TGCGCCAGCAGCACGACAGGGCGGGCTTTCTTT. Amino acid sequence: CASSTTGRAFF.

V gene TRBV14 combines with J gene TRBJ1-4; tentatively, D is TRBD1 (6 bases). V was pared by 1 base and J by 3 bases, with 9 bases between. The germline V gene has CDR1 SGHDN and CDR2 FVKESK. The CDR3 consists of 15 residues. Here the CDR3 DNA reads TGTGCCAGCAGCCAAGCAGGGGTTTCTAATGAAAAACTGTTTTTT. As protein: CASSQAGVSNEKLFF. Full variable domain (missing parts from reference TRBV14 and TRBJ1-4): EAGVTQFPSHSVIEKGQTVTLRCDPISGHDNLYWYRRVMGKEIKFLLHFVKESKQDESGMPNNRFLAERTGGTYSTLKVQPAELEDSGVYFCASSQAGVSNEKLFFGSGTQLSVL.

The rearrangement uses TRBV6-6 and TRBJ1-3; TRBD1 matches at 7 bases. The CDR3 totals 15 residues. Germline V lookup: CDR1 MNHNY, CDR2 SVGAGI (reference sequence). The junction had 9 bases not matched to a gene; V was cut back by 6 bases and J by 4 bases. The CDR3 loop reads CASSFFDRDGNTIYF. Here the CDR3 DNA reads TGTGCCAGCAGCTTCTTCGACAGGGACGGAAACACCATATATTTT.

The chain has TRBV4-2 and TRBJ2-7; the match to TRBD2 covers 11 bases. Germline CDR1 reads LGHNA; CDR2 reads YNFKEQ. The CDR3 is made up of 18 amino acids. V lost 0 bases to trimming and J lost 5 bases; unmatched junction nucleotides: 12. In DNA form, the CDR3 reads TGTGCCAGCAGCCAAGAACTAAGCCTTAGCGGGAGGGCAGACGAGCAGTACTTC. It encodes CASSQELSLSGRADEQYF.